Shown below are 15 T cell receptor beta chains from a single sample sequenced in a study of shared clonotypes between healthy human individuals. Positively selected for CCR7, the CD45RO-negative cells used as naive CD8 cells excluded terminally differentiated effector memory CD45RA+ cells. Method: immunoSEQ multiplex PCR; TCRdb's copy keeps in-frame clones and lacks some. The sample includes 2 million to 2.5 million clones, approximately 94% of them seen just once. Sequencing was done on a sample of naive CD8+ T cells sorted from blood. Receptor source: a man between 18 and 35 years old in good health.

The chain uses TRBV7-9 and TRBJ1-4; D gene unclear. Trimming stripped 0 bases from V and 3 bases from J, with 8 bases between. The V gene's germline CDR1 is SEHNR and CDR2 FQNEAQ (reference sequence). The CDR3 is 15 residues long. The CDR3 sequence is CASSLAGSPNEKLFF. CDR3 sequence (DNA): TGTGCCAGCAGCTTAGCAGGGTCCCCTAATGAAAAACTGTTTTTT.

The gene calls are TRBV6-1 and TRBJ1-3; D gene uncertain. V shed 7 bases and J shed 4 bases, with 14 bases lying between them. The CDR3 is 14 amino acids. CDR1 and CDR2 (germline): MNHNS, SASEGT. The CDR3 DNA sequence: TGTGCCAGCATTAACGGAGGTCTAGGAAACACCATATATTTT. This encodes CASINGGLGNTIYF.

The chain couples TRBV5-4 to TRBJ2-2, with TRBD2 matching over 10 bases. The CDR3 spans 15 residues. Germline V CDR1 and CDR2: SGHNT, YYREEE (reference sequence). V trimming: 2 bases; J trimming: 7 bases; junction bases outside the gene matches: 5. The CDR3: CASSFLAGEGGELFF. The CDR3 DNA is TGTGCCAGCAGCTTCCTAGCGGGAGAAGGCGGGGAGCTGTTTTTT.

V and J are TRBV28 and TRBJ2-3, with D possibly matching TRBD1 (5 bases). From germline, CDR1 is MDHEN and CDR2 SYDVKM. V was pared by 6 bases and J by 13 bases, with 17 bases between. The CDR3 totals 12 residues. In DNA form, the CDR3 reads TGTGCCAGCAGCCCCTCGGTGACAGAGGAGTATTTT. Translated, it gives CASSPSVTEEYF.

The V call is TRBV6-1, the J call TRBJ2-3; maybe TRBD2 (5 bases). The V gene's germline CDR1 is MNHNS and CDR2 SASEGT. This CDR3 is built from 13 residues. Trimming pared 6 bases from V and 6 bases from J, leaving 13 bases between. The CDR3 is CASSPRGLDTQYF. The CDR3 DNA reads as TGTGCCAGCAGCCCTAGAGGGTTGGATACGCAGTATTTT.

V usage is TRBV7-9 and J usage is TRBJ2-1; the match to TRBD2 covers 9 bases. The J segment lost 4 bases and the V segment lost 5 bases, leaving 15 bases of the junction unmatched. The CDR3 runs 18 residues. CDR1 is SEHNR and CDR2 is FQNEAQ in the germline V gene (reference sequence). The DNA of the CDR3 is TGTGCCAGCAGCGGCGCCCCCCTTACTAGCGGGTTTTACAATGAGCAGTTCTTC. Its protein product is CASSGAPLTSGFYNEQFF.

Points on this clone: This sequence may be a read error, since a much larger clone differs from it by one base. This sample also contains other DNA sequences that code for the same CDR3. This sequence joins TRBV5-4 and TRBJ2-2; D is undetermined. Trimming shortened V by 2 bases and J by 6 bases, and 2 bases separated the two germline ends. CDR3 length: 11 amino acids. The germline gives CDR1 SGHNT, CDR2 YYREEE (reference sequence). The CDR3 region has the DNA TGTGCCAGCAGCTTAGCCGGGGAGCTGTTTTTT. As protein: CASSLAGELFF. Combining the CDR3 with reference TRBV5-4 and TRBJ2-2 gives the whole variable domain ETGVTQSPTHLIKTRGQQVTLRCSSQSGHNTVSWYQQALGQGPQFIFQYYREEENGRGNFPPRFSGLQFPNYSSELNVNALELDDSALYLCASSLAGELFFGEGSRLTVL.

The chain employs TRBV7-9 and TRBJ2-6; D call uncertain. Germline V gene data show CDR1 as SEHNR and CDR2 as FQNEAQ (reference sequence). The length of the CDR3 is 14 residues. Trimming took 8 bases from V and 0 from J, leaving 8 bases between them. The CDR3 protein is CASGPISGANVLTF. CDR3 in DNA: TGTGCCAGCGGACCGATCTCTGGGGCCAACGTCCTGACTTTC. Filled out from reference TRBV7-9 and TRBJ2-6, the complete variable domain reads DTGVSQNPRHKITKRGQNVTFRCDPISEHNRLYWYRQTLGQGPEFLTYFQNEAQLEKSRLLSDRFSAERPKGSFSTLEIQRTEQGDSAMYLCASGPISGANVLTFGAGSRLTVL.

Comments on this clone: The sample contains more than one DNA sequence encoding this CDR3. This chain connects TRBV5-1 to TRBJ2-5; unclear D gene. The CDR3 is 13 amino acids. Germline-derived CDR1 and CDR2 are SGHRS and YFSETQ. The germline V and J ends were trimmed by 3 bases and 1 base, with 7 bases remaining between them. The CDR3 DNA sequence: TGCGCCAGCAGCTCGCCCCCCCAAGAGACCCAGTACTTC. Protein product: CASSSPPQETQYF.

This rearrangement joins TRBV27 to TRBJ2-4; 12 nucleotides align to TRBD2. V trimming: 1 base; J trimming: 2 bases; junction bases outside the gene matches: 3. CDR1 is MNHEY, CDR2 SMNVEV, per germline (reference sequence). This CDR3 has 17 residues. The CDR3 DNA is TGTGCCAGCAGTTTATTACTAGCGGGGGGATCCAAAAACATTCAGTACTTC. Translating gives CASSLLLAGGSKNIQYF.

As to this clone: Germline and junction disagree at one end, which may indicate a read error. V and J are TRBV10-3 and TRBJ1-1; no firm D call. Germline V CDR1 and CDR2: ENHRY, SYGVKD. This CDR3 has 14 amino acids. The CDR3 coding sequence is TGTGCCATGAGTGGCGGCGACATGAACACTGAAGCTTTCTTT. Translation: CAMSGGDMNTEAFF.

V gene TRBV7-8 combines with J gene TRBJ2-5; 10 nucleotides match TRBD2. The CDR3 has 14 amino acids. Germline V gives CDR1 SGHVS, CDR2 FQNEAQ. J was trimmed by 3 bases and V by 5 bases; bases with no gene match: 3. CDR3 in DNA: TGTGCCAGCAGCCATGGGACTAGCGAAGAGACCCAGTACTTC. This codes for CASSHGTSEETQYF.

V usage is TRBV2 and J usage is TRBJ1-5; 9 nucleotides match TRBD1. V dropped 5 bases and J dropped 0; count of bases not matched to a gene: 2. In germline, CDR1 is SNHLY, CDR2 FYNNEI. The CDR3 runs to 15 residues. CDR3: CASSRDRVSNQPQHF. The DNA of the CDR3 is TGTGCCAGCAGTCGGGACAGGGTTAGCAATCAGCCCCAGCATTTT.

In the case of this clone: Other DNA sequences of this sample code for an identical CDR3. The rearrangement joins TRBV5-4 to TRBJ1-1, with a tentative D call TRBD1 (6 bases). Germline CDR1 reads SGHNT; CDR2 reads YYREEE (reference sequence). V was clipped by 2 bases and J by 4 bases, with 12 bases between them. This CDR3 has 14 residues. This CDR3 reads CASSFRGAGTEAFF. In DNA form, the CDR3 reads TGTGCCAGCAGCTTTAGGGGGGCGGGCACTGAAGCTTTCTTT.

This sequence joins TRBV19 and TRBJ2-7, with D perhaps being TRBD1 or TRBD2 (5 bases each). CDR1 LNHDA and CDR2 SQIVND come from the germline V gene (reference sequence). V dropped 3 bases and J dropped 1 base, with 13 bases sitting between them. This CDR3 is 15 amino acids long. The CDR3 region has the DNA TGTGCCAGTAGTATCCGCAGGGAGTCTTCCTACGAGCAGTACTTC. Translating gives CASSIRRESSYEQYF.